Sequencing of this T cell receptor beta chain was carried out in a study of breast tumors, draining lymph nodes, adjacent tissues. About this clonotype: Its antigen remains unidentified. A much larger clone differs by one base, so this may be a read error.

V was pared by 3 bases and J by 3 bases, with 23 bases between. CDR3 length: 18 amino acids. TCRdb independently ran MiXCR on the multiplex PCR reads; one entry per CDR3 protein. The data contain roughly 260,000 distinct CDR3 sequences, about 30% of them singletons. The lymph nodes were axillary draining lymph nodes from breast cancer patients. Study-wide results and limits: The data were judged consistent with most tumor T cells coming from lymph node and expanding in tumor. Luminal-like breast cancer showed significantly higher tumor–nontumor repertoire similarity than basal-like. Compared with lymph nodes, tumors were less diverse; compared with nontumor tissue, more. That most tumor T cells come from lymph nodes remained unproven.

The material sequenced was axillary lymph node tissue. V gene TRBV12-3 or TRBV12-4 combines with J gene TRBJ2-5; D uncertain. This TCR was recovered from a female donor with breast cancer. Some clones in this sample may be carry-over from other donors' samples. Written as DNA, the CDR3 is TGTGCCAGCAGTTTCGATGTGGGATTCAGTCGGGTCAAAGAGACCCAGTACTTC. It codes for CASSFDVGFSRVKETQYF.